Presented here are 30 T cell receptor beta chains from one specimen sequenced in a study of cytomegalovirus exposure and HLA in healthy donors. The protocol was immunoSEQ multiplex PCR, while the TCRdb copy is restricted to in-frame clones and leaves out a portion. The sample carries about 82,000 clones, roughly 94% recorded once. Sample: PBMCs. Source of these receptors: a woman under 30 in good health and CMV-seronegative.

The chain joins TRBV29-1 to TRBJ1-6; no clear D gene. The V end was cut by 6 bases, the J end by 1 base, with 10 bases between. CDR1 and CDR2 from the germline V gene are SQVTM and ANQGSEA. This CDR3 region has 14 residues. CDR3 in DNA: TGCAGCGTGACAAGCGGGTCCTATAATTCACCCCTCCACTTT. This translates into CSVTSGSYNSPLHF.

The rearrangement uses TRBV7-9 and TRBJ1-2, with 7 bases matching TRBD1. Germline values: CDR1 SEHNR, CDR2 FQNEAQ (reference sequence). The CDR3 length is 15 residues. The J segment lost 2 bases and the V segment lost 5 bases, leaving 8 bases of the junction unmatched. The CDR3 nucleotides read TGTGCCAGCAGCGGGGGGACAGCAGCAAACTATGGCTACACCTTC. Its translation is CASSGGTAANYGYTF. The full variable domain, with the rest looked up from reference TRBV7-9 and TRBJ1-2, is DTGVSQNPRHKITKRGQNVTFRCDPISEHNRLYWYRQTLGQGPEFLTYFQNEAQLEKSRLLSDRFSAERPKGSFSTLEIQRTEQGDSAMYLCASSGGTAANYGYTFGSGTRLTVV.

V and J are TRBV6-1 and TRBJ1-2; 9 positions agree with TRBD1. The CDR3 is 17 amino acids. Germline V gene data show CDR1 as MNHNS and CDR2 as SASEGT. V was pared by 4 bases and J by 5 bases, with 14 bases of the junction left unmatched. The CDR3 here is CASSGRGTGRVWYGYTF. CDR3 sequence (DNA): TGTGCCAGCAGTGGCAGAGGGACAGGGAGGGTTTGGTATGGCTACACCTTC.

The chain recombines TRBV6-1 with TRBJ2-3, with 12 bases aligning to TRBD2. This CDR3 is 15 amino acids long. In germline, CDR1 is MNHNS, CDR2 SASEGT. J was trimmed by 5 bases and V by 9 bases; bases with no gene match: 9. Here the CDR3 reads CASGALAGGQDTQYF. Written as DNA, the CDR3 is TGTGCCAGTGGAGCCCTAGCGGGGGGGCAAGATACGCAGTATTTT.

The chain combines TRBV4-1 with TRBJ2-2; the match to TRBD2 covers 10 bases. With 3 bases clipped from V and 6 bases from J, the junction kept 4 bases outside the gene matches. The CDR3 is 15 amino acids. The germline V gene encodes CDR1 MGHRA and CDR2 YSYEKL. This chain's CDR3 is CASSHQRGGAGELFF. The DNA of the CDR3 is TGCGCCAGCAGCCACCAGCGGGGGGGGGCCGGGGAGCTGTTTTTT.

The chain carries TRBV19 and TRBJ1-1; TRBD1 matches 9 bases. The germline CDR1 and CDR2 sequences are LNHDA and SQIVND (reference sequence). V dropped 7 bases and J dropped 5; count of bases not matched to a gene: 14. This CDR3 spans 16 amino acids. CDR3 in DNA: TGTGCCAGTATCCCAGGACAGGGGAGGGTTAGGACTGAAGCTTTCTTT. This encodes CASIPGQGRVRTEAFF. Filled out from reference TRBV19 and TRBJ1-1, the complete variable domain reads DGGITQSPKYLFRKEGQNVTLSCEQNLNHDAMYWYRQDPGQGLRLIYYSQIVNDFQKGDIAEGYSVSREKKESFPLTVTSAQKNPTAFYLCASIPGQGRVRTEAFFGQGTRLTVV.

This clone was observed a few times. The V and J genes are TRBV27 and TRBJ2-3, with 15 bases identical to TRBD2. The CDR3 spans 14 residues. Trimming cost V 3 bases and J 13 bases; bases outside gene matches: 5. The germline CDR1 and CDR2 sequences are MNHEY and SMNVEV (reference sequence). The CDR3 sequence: CASSFGTSGRQEYF. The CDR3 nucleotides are TGTGCCAGCAGTTTCGGGACTAGCGGGAGGCAGGAGTATTTT.

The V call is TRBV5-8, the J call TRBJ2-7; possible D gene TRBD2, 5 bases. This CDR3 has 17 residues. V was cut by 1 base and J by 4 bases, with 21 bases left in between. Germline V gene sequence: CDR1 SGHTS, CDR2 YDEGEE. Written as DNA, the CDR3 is TGTGCCAGCAGCTTGACTGGGAGCACTTTAGCCTCTTACGAGCAGTACTTC. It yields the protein CASSLTGSTLASYEQYF.

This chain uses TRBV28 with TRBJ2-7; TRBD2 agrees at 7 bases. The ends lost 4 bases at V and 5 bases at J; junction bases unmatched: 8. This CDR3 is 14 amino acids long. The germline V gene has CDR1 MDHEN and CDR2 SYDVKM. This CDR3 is CASSWREYNHEQYF. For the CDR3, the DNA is TGTGCCAGCAGTTGGCGGGAGTATAACCACGAGCAGTACTTC.

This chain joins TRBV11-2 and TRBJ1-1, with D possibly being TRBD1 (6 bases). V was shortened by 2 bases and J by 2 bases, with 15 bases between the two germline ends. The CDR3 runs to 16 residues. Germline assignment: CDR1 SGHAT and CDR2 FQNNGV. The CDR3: CASSLPPGGRNTEAFF. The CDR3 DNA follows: TGTGCCAGCAGCTTACCCCCCGGGGGGCGTAACACTGAAGCTTTCTTT.

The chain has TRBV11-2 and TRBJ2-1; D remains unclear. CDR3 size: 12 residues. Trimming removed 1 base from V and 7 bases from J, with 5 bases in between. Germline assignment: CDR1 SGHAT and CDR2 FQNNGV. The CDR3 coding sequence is TGTGCCAGCAGCTTAGTTTTAAATGAGCAGTTCTTC. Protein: CASSLVLNEQFF.

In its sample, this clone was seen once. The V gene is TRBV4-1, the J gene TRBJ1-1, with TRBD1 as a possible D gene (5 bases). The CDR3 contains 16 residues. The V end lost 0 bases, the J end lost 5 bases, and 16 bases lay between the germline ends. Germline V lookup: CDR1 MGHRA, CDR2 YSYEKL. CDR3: CASSQDGGVGRTEAFF. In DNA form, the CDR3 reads TGCGCCAGCAGCCAAGATGGGGGGGTAGGGAGGACTGAAGCTTTCTTT.

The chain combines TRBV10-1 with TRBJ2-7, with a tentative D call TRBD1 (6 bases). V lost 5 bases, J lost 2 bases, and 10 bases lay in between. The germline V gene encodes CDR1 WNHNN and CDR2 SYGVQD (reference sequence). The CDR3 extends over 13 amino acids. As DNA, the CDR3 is TGCGCCAGCAGTCGGGGACAAACCTACGAGCAGTACTTC. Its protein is CASSRGQTYEQYF.

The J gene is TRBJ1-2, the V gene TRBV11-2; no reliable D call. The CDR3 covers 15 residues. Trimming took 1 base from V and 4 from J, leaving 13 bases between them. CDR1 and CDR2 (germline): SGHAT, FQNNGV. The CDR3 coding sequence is TGTGCCAGCAGCTTAGTCGAGGAGGGAGGCTATGGCTACACCTTC. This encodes CASSLVEEGGYGYTF.

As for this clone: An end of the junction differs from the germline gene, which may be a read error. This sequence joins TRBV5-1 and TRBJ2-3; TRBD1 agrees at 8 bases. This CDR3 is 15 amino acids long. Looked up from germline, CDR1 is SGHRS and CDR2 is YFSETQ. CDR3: CARSSRDRSTDTQYF. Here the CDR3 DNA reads TGCGCCAGGAGCTCCCGGGACAGGAGCACAGATACGCAGTATTTT.

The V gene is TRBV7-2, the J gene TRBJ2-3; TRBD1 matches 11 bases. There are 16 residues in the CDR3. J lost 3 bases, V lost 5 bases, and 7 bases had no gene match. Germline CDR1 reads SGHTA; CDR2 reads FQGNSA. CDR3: CASSMGQGGETDTQYF. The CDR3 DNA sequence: TGTGCCAGCAGCATGGGACAGGGGGGTGAAACAGATACGCAGTATTTT.

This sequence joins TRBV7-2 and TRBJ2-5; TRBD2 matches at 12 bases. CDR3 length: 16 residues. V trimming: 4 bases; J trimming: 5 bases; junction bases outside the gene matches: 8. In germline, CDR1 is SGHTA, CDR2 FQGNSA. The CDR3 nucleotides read TGTGCCAGCAGCTCGAGACTAGCGGGGGTGGGGGAGACCCAGTACTTC. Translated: CASSSRLAGVGETQYF.

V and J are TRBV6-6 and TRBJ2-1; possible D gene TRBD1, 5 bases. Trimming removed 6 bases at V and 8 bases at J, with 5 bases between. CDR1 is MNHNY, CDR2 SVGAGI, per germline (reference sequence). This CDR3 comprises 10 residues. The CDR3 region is CASRGDEQFF. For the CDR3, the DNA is TGTGCCAGCAGAGGGGATGAGCAGTTCTTC.

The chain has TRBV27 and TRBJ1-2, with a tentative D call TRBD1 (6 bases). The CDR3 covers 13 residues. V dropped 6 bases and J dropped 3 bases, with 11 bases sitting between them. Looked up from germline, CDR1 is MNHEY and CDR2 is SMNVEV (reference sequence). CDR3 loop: CASSQGSYYGYTF. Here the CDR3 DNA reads TGTGCCAGCAGCCAGGGGTCGTACTATGGCTACACCTTC.

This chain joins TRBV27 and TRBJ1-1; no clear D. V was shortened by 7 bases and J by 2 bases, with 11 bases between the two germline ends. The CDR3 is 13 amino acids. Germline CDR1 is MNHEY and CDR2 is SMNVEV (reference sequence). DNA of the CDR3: TGTGCCAGCACCGACGGAGTTAACACTGAAGCTTTCTTT. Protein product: CASTDGVNTEAFF.

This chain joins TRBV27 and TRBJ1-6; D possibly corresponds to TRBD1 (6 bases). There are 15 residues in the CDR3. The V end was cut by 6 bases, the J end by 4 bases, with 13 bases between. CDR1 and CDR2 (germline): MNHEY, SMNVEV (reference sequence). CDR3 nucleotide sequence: TGTGCCAGCAGGGGGATGGACAGTTATAATTCACCCCTCCACTTT. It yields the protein CASRGMDSYNSPLHF.

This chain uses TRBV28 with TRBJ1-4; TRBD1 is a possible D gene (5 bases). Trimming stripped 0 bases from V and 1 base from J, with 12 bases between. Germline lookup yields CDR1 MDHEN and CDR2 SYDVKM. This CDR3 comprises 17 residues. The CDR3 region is CASSLWGRGGTNEKLFF. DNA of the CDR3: TGTGCCAGCAGTTTATGGGGTCGGGGGGGAACTAATGAAAAACTGTTTTTT.

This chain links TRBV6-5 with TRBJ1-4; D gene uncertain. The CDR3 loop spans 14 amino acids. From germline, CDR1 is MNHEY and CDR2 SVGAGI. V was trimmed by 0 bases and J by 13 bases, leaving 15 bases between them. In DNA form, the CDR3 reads TGTGCCAGCAGTTACTCTTGGGCAGGCTCGGTACTGTTTTTT. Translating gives CASSYSWAGSVLFF.

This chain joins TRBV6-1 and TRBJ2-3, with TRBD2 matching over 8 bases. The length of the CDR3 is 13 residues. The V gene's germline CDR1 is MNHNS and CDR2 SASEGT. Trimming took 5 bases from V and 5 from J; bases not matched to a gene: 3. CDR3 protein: CASSRGGRDTQYF. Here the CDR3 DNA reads TGTGCCAGCAGTCGGGGGGGGAGAGATACGCAGTATTTT.

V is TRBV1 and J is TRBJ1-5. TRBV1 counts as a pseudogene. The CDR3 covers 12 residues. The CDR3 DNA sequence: TGCACCAGCAGCCGCCTAGGTCAGCCCCAGCATTTT. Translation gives CTSSRLGQPQHF.

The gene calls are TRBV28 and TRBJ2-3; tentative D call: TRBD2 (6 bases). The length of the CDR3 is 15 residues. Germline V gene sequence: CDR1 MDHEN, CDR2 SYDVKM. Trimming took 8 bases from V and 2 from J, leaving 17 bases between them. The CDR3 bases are TGTGCCAGCGTCGCCCGGGGGACTTTCACAGATACGCAGTATTTT. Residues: CASVARGTFTDTQYF.

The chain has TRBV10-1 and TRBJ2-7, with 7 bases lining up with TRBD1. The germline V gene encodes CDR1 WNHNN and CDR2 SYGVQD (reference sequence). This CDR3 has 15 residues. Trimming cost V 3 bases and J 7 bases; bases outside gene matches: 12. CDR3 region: CASSEGGQAPREQYF. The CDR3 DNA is TGCGCCAGCAGTGAAGGCGGACAGGCTCCTCGGGAGCAGTACTTC.

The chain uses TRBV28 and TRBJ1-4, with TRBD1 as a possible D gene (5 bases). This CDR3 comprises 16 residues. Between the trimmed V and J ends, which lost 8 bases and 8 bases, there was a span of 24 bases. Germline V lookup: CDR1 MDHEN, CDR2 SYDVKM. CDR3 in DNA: TGTGCCAGCTCCTCGGCGGGAGTGGGGGGAAAGGAAAAACTGTTTTTT. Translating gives CASSSAGVGGKEKLFF.

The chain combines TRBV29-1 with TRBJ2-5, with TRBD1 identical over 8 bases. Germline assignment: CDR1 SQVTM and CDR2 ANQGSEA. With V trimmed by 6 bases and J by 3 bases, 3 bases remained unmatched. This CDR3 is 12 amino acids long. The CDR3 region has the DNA TGCAGCGTCGGACAGGGTAAAGAGACCCAGTACTTC. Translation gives CSVGQGKETQYF. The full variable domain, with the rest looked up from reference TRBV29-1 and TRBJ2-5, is SAVISQKPSRDICQRGTSLTIQCQVDSQVTMMFWYRQQPGQSLTLIATANQGSEATYESGFVIDKFPISRPNLTFSTLTVSNMSPEDSSIYLCSVGQGKETQYFGPGTRLLVL.

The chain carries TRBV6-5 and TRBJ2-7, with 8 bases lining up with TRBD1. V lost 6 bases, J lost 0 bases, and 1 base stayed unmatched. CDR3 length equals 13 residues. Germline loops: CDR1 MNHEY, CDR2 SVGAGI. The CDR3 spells CASRTGASYEQYF. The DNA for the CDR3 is TGTGCCAGCAGGACAGGGGCCTCCTACGAGCAGTACTTC.